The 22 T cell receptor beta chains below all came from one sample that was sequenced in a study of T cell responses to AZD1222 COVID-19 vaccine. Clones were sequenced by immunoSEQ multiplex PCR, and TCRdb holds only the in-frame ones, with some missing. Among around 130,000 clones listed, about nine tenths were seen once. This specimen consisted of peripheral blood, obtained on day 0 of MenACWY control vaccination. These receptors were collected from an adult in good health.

The CDR3 sequence is CASSLAGLAYEQYF. CDR3 bases: TGTGCCAGCAGCTTAGCCGGCCTGGCCTACGAGCAGTACTTC. The chain joins TRBV7-9 to TRBJ2-7, with unresolved D. CDR3 length equals 14 residues. The V gene's germline CDR1 is SEHNR and CDR2 FQNEAQ (reference sequence). V was clipped by 0 bases and J by 2 bases, with 8 bases between them.

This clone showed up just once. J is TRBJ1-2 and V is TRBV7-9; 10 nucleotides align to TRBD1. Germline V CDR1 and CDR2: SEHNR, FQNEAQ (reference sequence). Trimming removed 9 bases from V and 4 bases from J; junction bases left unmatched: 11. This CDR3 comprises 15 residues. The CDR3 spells CASVPGTGAFYGYTF. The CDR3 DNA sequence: TGTGCCAGTGTACCCGGGACAGGGGCCTTCTATGGCTACACCTTC.

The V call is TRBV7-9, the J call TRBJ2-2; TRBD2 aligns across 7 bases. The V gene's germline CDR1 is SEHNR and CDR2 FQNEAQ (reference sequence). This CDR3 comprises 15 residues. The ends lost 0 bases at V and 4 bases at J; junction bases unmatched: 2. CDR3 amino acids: CASSLAGGPTGELFF. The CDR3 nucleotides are TGTGCCAGCAGCTTAGCGGGAGGGCCCACCGGGGAGCTGTTTTTT.

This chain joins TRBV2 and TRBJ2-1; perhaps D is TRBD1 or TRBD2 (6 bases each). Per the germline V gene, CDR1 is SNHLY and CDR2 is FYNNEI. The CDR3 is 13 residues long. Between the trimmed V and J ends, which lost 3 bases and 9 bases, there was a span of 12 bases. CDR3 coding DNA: TGTGCCAGCAGTGATCTCGGGGGCGCTGAGCAGTTCTTC. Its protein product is CASSDLGGAEQFF.

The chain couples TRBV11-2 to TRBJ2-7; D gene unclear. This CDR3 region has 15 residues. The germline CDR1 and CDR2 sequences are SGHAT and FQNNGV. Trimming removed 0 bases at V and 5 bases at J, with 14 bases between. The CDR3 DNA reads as TGTGCCAGCAGCTTAGATCGGAATAGCTTCCACGAGCAGTACTTC. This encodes CASSLDRNSFHEQYF. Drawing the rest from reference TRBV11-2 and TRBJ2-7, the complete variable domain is EAGVAQSPRYKIIEKRQSVAFWCNPISGHATLYWYQQILGQGPKLLIQFQNNGVVDDSQLPKDRFSAERLKGVDSTLKIQPAKLEDSAVYLCASSLDRNSFHEQYFGPGTRLTVT.

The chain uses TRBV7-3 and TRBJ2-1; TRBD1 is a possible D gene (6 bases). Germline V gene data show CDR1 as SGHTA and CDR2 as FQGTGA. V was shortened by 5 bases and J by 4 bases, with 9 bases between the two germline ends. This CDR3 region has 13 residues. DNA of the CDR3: TGTGCCAGCAGCCGCGACAGGTACAATGAGCAGTTCTTC. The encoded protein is CASSRDRYNEQFF.

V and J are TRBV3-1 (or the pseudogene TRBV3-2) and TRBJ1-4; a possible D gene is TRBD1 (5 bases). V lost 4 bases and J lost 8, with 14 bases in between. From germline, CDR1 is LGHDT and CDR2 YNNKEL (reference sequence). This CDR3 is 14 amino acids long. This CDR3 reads CASSRGETWEKLFF. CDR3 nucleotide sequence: TGTGCCAGCAGCCGAGGGGAGACTTGGGAAAAACTGTTTTTT.

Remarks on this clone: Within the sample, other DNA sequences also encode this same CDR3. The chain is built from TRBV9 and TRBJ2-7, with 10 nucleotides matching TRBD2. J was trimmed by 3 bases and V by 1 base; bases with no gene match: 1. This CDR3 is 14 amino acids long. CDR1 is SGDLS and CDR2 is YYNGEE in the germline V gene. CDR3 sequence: CASSVSSGSYEQYF. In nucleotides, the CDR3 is TGTGCCAGCAGCGTATCTAGCGGGAGCTACGAGCAGTACTTC.

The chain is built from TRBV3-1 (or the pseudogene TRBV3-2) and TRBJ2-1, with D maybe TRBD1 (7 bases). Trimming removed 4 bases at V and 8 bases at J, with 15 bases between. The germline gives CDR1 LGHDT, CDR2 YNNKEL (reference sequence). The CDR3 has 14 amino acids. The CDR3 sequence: CASSPPPGGHEQFF. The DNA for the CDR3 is TGTGCCAGCAGCCCCCCCCCAGGGGGGCATGAGCAGTTCTTC.

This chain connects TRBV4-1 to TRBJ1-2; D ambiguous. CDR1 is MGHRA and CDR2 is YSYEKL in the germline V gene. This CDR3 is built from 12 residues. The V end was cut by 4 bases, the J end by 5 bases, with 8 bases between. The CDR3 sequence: CASSPSGYGYTF. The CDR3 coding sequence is TGCGCCAGCAGCCCCTCTGGGTATGGCTACACCTTC.

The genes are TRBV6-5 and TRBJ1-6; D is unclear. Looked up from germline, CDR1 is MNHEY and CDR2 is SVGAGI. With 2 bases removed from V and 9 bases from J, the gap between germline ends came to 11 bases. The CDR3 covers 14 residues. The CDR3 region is CASSYAARGSPLHF. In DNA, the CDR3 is TGTGCCAGCAGTTACGCCGCCCGAGGTTCACCCCTCCACTTT.

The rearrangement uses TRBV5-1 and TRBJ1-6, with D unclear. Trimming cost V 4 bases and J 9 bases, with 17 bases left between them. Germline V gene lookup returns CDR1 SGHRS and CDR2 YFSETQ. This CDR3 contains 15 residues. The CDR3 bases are TGCGCCAGCAGCCCGGGTCTTGGGCTCGGTTCACCCCTCCACTTT. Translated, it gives CASSPGLGLGSPLHF. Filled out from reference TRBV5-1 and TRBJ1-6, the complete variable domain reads KAGVTQTPRYLIKTRGQQVTLSCSPISGHRSVSWYQQTPGQGLQFLFEYFSETQRNKGNFPGRFSGRQFSNSRSEMNVSTLELGDSALYLCASSPGLGLGSPLHFGNGTRLTVT.

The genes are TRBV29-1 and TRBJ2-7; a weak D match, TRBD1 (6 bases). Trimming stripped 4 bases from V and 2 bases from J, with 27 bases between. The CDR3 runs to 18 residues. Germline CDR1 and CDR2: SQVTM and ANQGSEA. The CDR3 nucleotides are TGCAGCGTTGGACGCCGCGGACAGAGTCTCTCTCGCCCCTACGAGCAGTACTTC. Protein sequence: CSVGRRGQSLSRPYEQYF.

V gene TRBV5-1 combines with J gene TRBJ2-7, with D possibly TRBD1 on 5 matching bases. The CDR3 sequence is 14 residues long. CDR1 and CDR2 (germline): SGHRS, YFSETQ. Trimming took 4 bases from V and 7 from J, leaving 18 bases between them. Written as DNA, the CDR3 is TGCGCCAGCAGCCAGGGTAATGGGGCTCGAGAGCAGTACTTC. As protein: CASSQGNGAREQYF.

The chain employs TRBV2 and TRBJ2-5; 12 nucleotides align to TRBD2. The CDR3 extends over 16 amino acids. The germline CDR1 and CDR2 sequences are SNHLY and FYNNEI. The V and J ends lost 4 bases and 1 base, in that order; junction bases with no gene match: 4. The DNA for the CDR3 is TGTGCCAGCAGTGGGGGACTAGCGGGCCTCCAAGAGACCCAGTACTTC. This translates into CASSGGLAGLQETQYF.

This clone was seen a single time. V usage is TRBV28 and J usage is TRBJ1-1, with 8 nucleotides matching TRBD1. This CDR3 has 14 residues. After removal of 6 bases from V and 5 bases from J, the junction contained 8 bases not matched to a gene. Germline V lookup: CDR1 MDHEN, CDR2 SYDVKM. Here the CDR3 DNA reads TGTGCCAGCAGCCAACAGGGGGGAATGACTGAAGCTTTCTTT. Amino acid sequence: CASSQQGGMTEAFF.

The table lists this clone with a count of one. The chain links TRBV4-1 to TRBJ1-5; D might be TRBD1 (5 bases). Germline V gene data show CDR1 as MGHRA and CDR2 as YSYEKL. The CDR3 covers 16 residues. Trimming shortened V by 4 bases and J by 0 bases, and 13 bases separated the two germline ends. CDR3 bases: TGCGCCAGCAGCCGCGACCAGGGTTATAGCAATCAGCCCCAGCATTTT. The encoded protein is CASSRDQGYSNQPQHF.

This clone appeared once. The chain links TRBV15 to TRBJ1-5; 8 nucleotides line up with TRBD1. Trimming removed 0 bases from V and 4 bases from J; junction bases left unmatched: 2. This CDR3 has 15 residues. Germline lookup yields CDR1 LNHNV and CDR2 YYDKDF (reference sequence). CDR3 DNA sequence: TGTGCCACCAGCAGAGACAGGGGGCGGAATCAGCCCCAGCATTTT. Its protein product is CATSRDRGRNQPQHF.

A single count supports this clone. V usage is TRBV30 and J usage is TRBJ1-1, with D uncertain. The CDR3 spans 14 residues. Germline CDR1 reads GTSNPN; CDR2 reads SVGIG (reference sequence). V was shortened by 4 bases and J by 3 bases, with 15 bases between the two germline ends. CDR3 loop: CAWKGDKGYTEAFF. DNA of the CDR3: TGTGCCTGGAAGGGTGACAAAGGGTACACTGAAGCTTTCTTT.

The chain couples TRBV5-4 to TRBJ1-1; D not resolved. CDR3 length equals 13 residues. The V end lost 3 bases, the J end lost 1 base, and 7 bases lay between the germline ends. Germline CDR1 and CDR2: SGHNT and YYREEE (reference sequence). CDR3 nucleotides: TGTGCCAGCAGCTCCCCGGGGAACACTGAAGCTTTCTTT. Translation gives CASSSPGNTEAFF.

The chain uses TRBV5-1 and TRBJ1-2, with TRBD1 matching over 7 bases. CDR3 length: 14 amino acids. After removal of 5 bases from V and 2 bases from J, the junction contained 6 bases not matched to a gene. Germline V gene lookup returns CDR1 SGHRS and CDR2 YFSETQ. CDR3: CASRAGTENYGYTF. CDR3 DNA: TGCGCCAGCAGAGCCGGGACAGAGAACTATGGCTACACCTTC.

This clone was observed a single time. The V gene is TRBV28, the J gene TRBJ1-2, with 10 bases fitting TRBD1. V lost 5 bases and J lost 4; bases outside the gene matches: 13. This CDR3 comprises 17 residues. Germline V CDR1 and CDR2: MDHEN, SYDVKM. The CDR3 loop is CASSPWPDRGDAYGYTF. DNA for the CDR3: TGTGCCAGCAGTCCCTGGCCGGACAGGGGGGACGCCTATGGCTACACCTTC.